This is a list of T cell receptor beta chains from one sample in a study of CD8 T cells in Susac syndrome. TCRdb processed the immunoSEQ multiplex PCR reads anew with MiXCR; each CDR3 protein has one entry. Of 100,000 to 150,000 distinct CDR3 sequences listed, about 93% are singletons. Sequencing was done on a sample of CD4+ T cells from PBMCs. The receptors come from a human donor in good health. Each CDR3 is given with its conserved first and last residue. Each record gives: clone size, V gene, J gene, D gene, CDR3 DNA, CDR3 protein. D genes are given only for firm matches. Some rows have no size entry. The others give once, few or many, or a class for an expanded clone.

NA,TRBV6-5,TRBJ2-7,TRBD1,TGTGCCAGCAGTTTCCTCCTACCGGGACAGGGTTACGAGCAGTACTTC,CASSFLLPGQGYEQYF
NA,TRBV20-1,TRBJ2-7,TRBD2,TGCAGTGCTAGAGATTTTGAACTAGCGGGGCCCTACGAGCAGTACTTC,CSARDFELAGPYEQYF
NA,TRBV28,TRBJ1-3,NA,TGTGCCAGCAGGCAGCGGGTCTCTGGAAACACCATATATTTT,CASRQRVSGNTIYF
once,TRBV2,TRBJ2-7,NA,TGTGCCAGCAACATCCTCGTCGGCGAGCAGTACTTC,CASNILVGEQYF
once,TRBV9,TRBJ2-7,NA,TGTGCCAGCAGCGCTGGGACCGATGCCTACGAGCAGTACTTC,CASSAGTDAYEQYF
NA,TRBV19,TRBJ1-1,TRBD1,TGTGCCAGTAGGCCTGGACAGGGGTGGACTGAAGCTTTCTTT,CASRPGQGWTEAFF
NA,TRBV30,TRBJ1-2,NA,TGTGCCTGGAGTGGGGTTGCAGGGGATTACTATGGCTACACCTTC,CAWSGVAGDYYGYTF
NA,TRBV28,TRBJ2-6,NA,TGTGCCAGCAGTTTGGACTCTGGGGCCAACGTCCTGACTTTC,CASSLDSGANVLTF
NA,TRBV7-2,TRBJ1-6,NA,TGTGCCAGCAGCTTATGGGGGGTTTTGAATTCACCCCTCCACTTT,CASSLWGVLNSPLHF
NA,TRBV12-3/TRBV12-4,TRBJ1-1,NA,TGTGCCAGCAGTACTTCATGGCAGGGGAAAACTGAAGCTTTCTTT,CASSTSWQGKTEAFF
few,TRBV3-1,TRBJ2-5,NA,TGTGCCAGCAGCCAAGTCAGGCTCCGCGCCCAAGAGACCCAGTACTTC,CASSQVRLRAQETQYF
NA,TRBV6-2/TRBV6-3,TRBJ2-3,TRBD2,TGTGCCAGCAGTTACTCGTGGACTAGCTCGTTCGATACGCAGTATTTT,CASSYSWTSSFDTQYF
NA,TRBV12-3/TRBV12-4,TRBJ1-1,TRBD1,TGTGCCAGCACGGGACAGGGCACTGAAGCTTTCTTT,CASTGQGTEAFF
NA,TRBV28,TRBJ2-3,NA,TGTGCCAGCAGTTCCACCTTCGGTTTCACAGATACGCAGTATTTT,CASSSTFGFTDTQYF
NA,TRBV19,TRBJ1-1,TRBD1,TGTGCCAGTAGTGGACAGGTGAACACTGAAGCTTTCTTT,CASSGQVNTEAFF
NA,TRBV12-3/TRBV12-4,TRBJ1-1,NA,TGTGCCAGCAGTTTTACAGGCGGGAACACTGAAGCTTTCTTT,CASSFTGGNTEAFF
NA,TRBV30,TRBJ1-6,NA,TGTGCCGCGGTATACGGGATTCTAGGGGGGGGAATTAATTCACCCCTCCACTTT,CAAVYGILGGGINSPLHF
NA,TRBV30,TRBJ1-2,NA,TGTGCCTGGAGACCCCAGGGTACCAGTGGCTACACCTTC,CAWRPQGTSGYTF
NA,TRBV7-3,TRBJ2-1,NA,TGTGCCAGCAGCCTCACCACGGTATCAACGAAGCAGTTCTTC,CASSLTTVSTKQFF
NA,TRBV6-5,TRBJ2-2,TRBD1,TGTGCCAGCAGTTCCGGGACAGAGGTCACCGGGGAGCTGTTTTTT,CASSSGTEVTGELFF
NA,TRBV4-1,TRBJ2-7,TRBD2,TGCGCCAGCAGCCAAGCTAATCTAGCGGGTGGTGGCGAGGGGGAGTACTTC,CASSQANLAGGGEGEYF
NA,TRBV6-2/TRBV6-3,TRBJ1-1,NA,TGTGCCAGCAGGTCCACATCCAGAGCTTTCTTT,CASRSTSRAFF
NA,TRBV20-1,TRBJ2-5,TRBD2,TGCAGTGCCCCATTAGCGGGACAAGAGACCCAGTACTTC,CSAPLAGQETQYF
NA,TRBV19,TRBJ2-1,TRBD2,TGTGCCAGTAGTAGGGGACTAGCGGTCTCGAGCTCCTACAATGAGCAGTTCTTC,CASSRGLAVSSSYNEQFF
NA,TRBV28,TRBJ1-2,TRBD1,TGTGCCAGCAGCTCACCCAGGGGGCGCGGGGATTATGGCTACACCTTC,CASSSPRGRGDYGYTF
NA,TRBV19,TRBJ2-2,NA,TGTGCCAGCCGCAGCGGAGATGCGAACACCGGGGAGCTGTTTTTT,CASRSGDANTGELFF
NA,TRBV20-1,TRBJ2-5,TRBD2,TGCAGTGCCCCACTAGCGCTCCAAGAGACCCAGTACTTC,CSAPLALQETQYF
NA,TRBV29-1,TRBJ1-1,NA,TGCAGCGTCGGACAGACGAACACTGAAGCTTTCTTT,CSVGQTNTEAFF
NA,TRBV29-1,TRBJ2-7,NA,TGCAGCGTTATCGTGGACGCTACCACATCCACCTTCTTC,CSVIVDATTSTFF
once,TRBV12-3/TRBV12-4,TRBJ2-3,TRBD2,TGTGCCAGCACCTCCCAGCGGGAGGCCGATACGCAGTATTTT,CASTSQREADTQYF
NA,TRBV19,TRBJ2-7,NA,TGTGCCAGTAGTTTCCTCGGGGGAGAGCAGTACTTC,CASSFLGGEQYF
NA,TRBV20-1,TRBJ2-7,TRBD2,TGCAGTGCTAGTGGACTAGCGCGCACCTACGAGCAGTACTTC,CSASGLARTYEQYF
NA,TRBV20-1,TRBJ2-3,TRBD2,TGCAGTGCTCCGAGAGCGGGAAGCACAGATACGCAGTATTTT,CSAPRAGSTDTQYF
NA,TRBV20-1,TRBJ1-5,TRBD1,TGCAGTGCTAGATTGGACAGGGGGTACCTTAGCAATCAGCCCCAGCATTTT,CSARLDRGYLSNQPQHF
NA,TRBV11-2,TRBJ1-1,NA,TGTGCCAGCAGCTTCCAGAGGAACACTGAAGCTTTCTTT,CASSFQRNTEAFF
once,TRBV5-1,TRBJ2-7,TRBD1,TGCGCCAGCAGCCCGGGACAGGCACTAGACTACGAGCAGTACTTC,CASSPGQALDYEQYF
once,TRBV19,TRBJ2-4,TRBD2,TGTGCCAGTAGTATAGGGTCGGGACTAGCGGTTACGAACATTCAGTACTTC,CASSIGSGLAVTNIQYF
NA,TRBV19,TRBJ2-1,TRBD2,TGTGCCAGTACGGATAGCGGGAGGCTCTACAATGAGCAGTTCTTC,CASTDSGRLYNEQFF
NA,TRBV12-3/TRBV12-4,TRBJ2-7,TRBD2,TGTGCCAGCAGCCTTCAGACTAGCGGTACGATATACGAGCAGTACTTC,CASSLQTSGTIYEQYF
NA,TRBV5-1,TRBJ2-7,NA,TGCGCCAGCAGCTTTAACACCCACTCCTACGAGCAGTACTTC,CASSFNTHSYEQYF
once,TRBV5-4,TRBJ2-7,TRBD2,TGTGCCAGCAGCTTGGATCCGGGGGGAACTGTCTACGAGCAGTACTTC,CASSLDPGGTVYEQYF
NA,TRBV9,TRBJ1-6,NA,TGTGCCAGCAGCGCCCTGACAGGAGAGAATTCACCCCTCCACTTT,CASSALTGENSPLHF